The next 27 T cell receptor beta chains were all read from a single sample in a study of metastatic and nonmetastatic thyroid tumors. No patient had received any treatment before thyroid surgery. TCRdb ran MiXCR on the PCR reads. The sample gives roughly 58,000 clones, just over 4% of which show up once; approximately 20% is in the top ten. The sequencing sample was made of blood. The source of these receptors is a female donor with papillary thyroid cancer or a benign thyroid nodule (not recorded which). Some clones in this sample may be carry-over from other donors' samples.

This clone was observed many times. In DNA, the CDR3 is TGTGCCAGCAGAATCGCTTCAGCTTCTATTCTTAGCGGGAGTAGGTACAATGAGCAGTTCTTC. Protein: CASRIASASILSGSRYNEQFF. The gene calls are TRBV7-2 and TRBJ2-1; 9 bases agree with TRBD2. The CDR3 is 21 amino acids. Trimming cost V 6 bases and J 4 bases; bases outside gene matches: 25. Germline CDR1 and CDR2: SGHTA and FQGNSA. The full variable domain, in which reference TRBV7-2 and TRBJ2-1 provide the parts outside the CDR3, is GAGVSQSPSNKVTEKGKDVELRCDPISGHTALYWYRQSLGQGLEFLIYFQGNSAPDKSGLPSDRFSAERTGGSVSTLTIQRTQQEDSAVYLCASRIASASILSGSRYNEQFFGPGTRLTVL.

This clone was seen a handful of times. A read error may explain this, as a much larger clone is one base away. The rearrangement links TRBV6-2 or TRBV6-3 to TRBJ1-4, with D maybe TRBD1 (5 bases). V was cut by 2 bases and J by 5 bases, with 15 bases left in between. Germline V gene data show CDR1 as MNHEY and CDR2 as SVGEGT. The CDR3 contains 16 residues. The CDR3 here is CASSYRTWKANEKLFF. In DNA, the CDR3 is TGTGCCAGCAGTTACCGGACATGGAAGGCGAATGAAAAACTGTTTTTT.

Many counts were recorded for this clone. The genes are TRBV19 and TRBJ1-3; 7 nucleotides agree with TRBD1. Germline V gives CDR1 LNHDA, CDR2 SQIVND (reference sequence). V lost 5 bases, J lost 2 bases, and 3 bases stayed unmatched. This CDR3 contains 14 residues. The CDR3 protein is CASSWDRTGNTIYF. CDR3 in DNA: TGTGCCAGTAGTTGGGACAGAACTGGAAACACCATATATTTT.

This clone was picked up many times. V is TRBV5-1 and J is TRBJ2-2, with D perhaps TRBD2 (6 bases). From germline, CDR1 is SGHRS and CDR2 YFSETQ. Trimming removed 6 bases from V and 5 bases from J, with 14 bases in between. This CDR3 contains 14 residues. The CDR3 is CASNLAVTTGELFF. CDR3 DNA sequence: TGCGCCAGCAATTTAGCGGTTACAACCGGGGAGCTGTTTTTT.

A few counts support this clone. The junction and the germline gene differ at one end; a read error may be behind it. The J gene is TRBJ2-7, the V gene TRBV20-1, with D tentatively TRBD1 (5 bases). Germline loops: CDR1 DFQATT, CDR2 SNEGSKA (reference sequence). The CDR3 runs 14 residues. The CDR3 here is CSARVSRVRYGQYF. The CDR3 region has the DNA TGCAGTGCTAGGGTGTCCAGGGTCCGGTACGGGCAGTACTTC.

There are many counts of this clone. The chain uses TRBV27 and TRBJ2-7; 7 bases are a match to TRBD1. Trimming cost V 2 bases and J 1 base; bases outside gene matches: 5. The CDR3 totals 15 residues. Germline-derived CDR1 and CDR2 are MNHEY and SMNVEV (reference sequence). The CDR3, as DNA: TGTGCCAGCAGTTTAACCCGGACAGGATCCTACGAGCAGTACTTC. This codes for CASSLTRTGSYEQYF.

The sample holds a few counts of this clone. The chain joins TRBV3-1 to TRBJ2-1; no definite D call. Germline CDR1 LGHDT, CDR2 YNNKEL (reference sequence). V shed 4 bases and J shed 1 base, with 11 bases lying between them. The CDR3 is 15 residues long. CDR3 in amino acids: CASSRLFPSYNEQFF. CDR3 nucleotide sequence: TGTGCCAGCAGCCGACTTTTTCCTTCCTACAATGAGCAGTTCTTC.

This clone was counted only a few times. The V and J genes are TRBV7-9 and TRBJ2-7; TRBD2 aligns across 11 bases. The ends lost 5 bases at V and 3 bases at J; junction bases unmatched: 6. CDR3 length: 15 amino acids. CDR1 SEHNR and CDR2 FQNEAQ come from the germline V gene (reference sequence). The CDR3 reads CASSHGLAGFYEQYF. In nucleotides, the CDR3 is TGTGCCAGCAGCCACGGACTAGCGGGCTTCTACGAGCAGTACTTC.

This clone appeared many times. The V and J genes are TRBV6-1 and TRBJ1-3; 8 nucleotides line up with TRBD1. The CDR3 length is 16 residues. Germline V CDR1 and CDR2: MNHNS, SASEGT. Germline trimming cut 5 bases from V and 1 base from J; bases unmatched to any gene: 7. As DNA, the CDR3 is TGTGCCAGCAGTTACGGGGACAGGACGTCTGGAAACACCATATATTTT. Protein sequence: CASSYGDRTSGNTIYF.

Concerning this clone itself: A clone one base away is much larger, so this may be a read error. This sample also contains other DNA sequences that code for the same CDR3. The chain links TRBV6-2 or TRBV6-3 to TRBJ2-7, with TRBD1 as a possible D gene (6 bases). Germline V lookup: CDR1 MNHEY, CDR2 SVGEGT. This CDR3 spans 14 amino acids. V was pared by 2 bases and J by 4 bases, with 12 bases between. CDR3 residues: CASSYAGGVYEQYF. The CDR3, as DNA: TGTGCCAGCAGTTACGCTGGGGGCGTTTACGAGCAGTACTTC.

As to this clone: At one end, the junction sequence differs from germline, possibly due to a read error. This rearrangement joins TRBV6-2 or TRBV6-3 to TRBJ2-3, with 7 positions matching TRBD1. This CDR3 has 13 residues. Looked up from germline, CDR1 is MNHEY and CDR2 is SVGEGT. CDR3 sequence (DNA): TGTGCCAGCGGAGACAGGGCTACAGATACGCAGTGTTTT. This codes for CASGDRATDTQCF.

Concerning this clone itself: A read error may be the cause here, since a much bigger clone is one base away. This sample also contains other DNA sequences that code for the same CDR3. The genes are TRBV30 and TRBJ2-7; 8 bases line up with TRBD1. Per germline, CDR1 GTSNPN and CDR2 SVGIG (reference sequence). The CDR3 sequence is 17 residues long. Trimming at V came to 3 bases and at J to 3 bases, leaving 16 bases not matched to a gene. The CDR3 nucleotides are TGTGCCTGGAGGGCCCCTGGACAGGGTTTTTATTTCTACGAGCAGTACTTC. Residues: CAWRAPGQGFYFYEQYF.

V is TRBV5-5 and J is TRBJ1-2; D remains ambiguous. The CDR3 has 16 residues. CDR1 is SGHKS, CDR2 YYEKEE, per germline (reference sequence). V lost 4 bases to trimming and J lost 2 bases, with 18 bases between them. In DNA form, the CDR3 reads TGTGCCAGCAGCCCATATCGGGGTAGCACCAACTATGGCTACACCTTC. The encoded protein is CASSPYRGSTNYGYTF.

This clone has just a few counts. No conserved phenylalanine or tryptophan ends this CDR3, so it is likely a read error. V and J are TRBV5-4 and TRBJ1-1; D unclear. The CDR3 has 13 amino acids. The germline V gene has CDR1 SGHNT and CDR2 YYREEE (reference sequence). V was trimmed by 0 bases and J by 1 base, leaving 4 bases between them. For the CDR3, the DNA is TGTGCCAGCAGCTTGGAAGCGAACACTGAAGCTTTCTCT. Protein sequence: CASSLEANTEAFS.

This clone was recorded many times. The chain carries TRBV7-9 and TRBJ2-3, with unresolved D. The CDR3 consists of 13 residues. Trimming pared 5 bases from V and 3 bases from J, leaving 9 bases between. Germline CDR1 SEHNR, CDR2 FQNEAQ (reference sequence). The CDR3 protein is CASSRLGTDTQYF. Written as DNA, the CDR3 is TGTGCCAGCAGCCGCCTCGGGACAGATACGCAGTATTTT.

Ten or more counts support this clone. The gene calls are TRBV11-2 and TRBJ2-1; 7 nucleotides align to TRBD1. The V segment lost 3 bases and the J segment 0 bases; nucleotides outside the gene matches: 2. The CDR3 contains 15 residues. Germline CDR1 reads SGHAT; CDR2 reads FQNNGV. The CDR3 coding sequence is TGTGCCAGCAGCTTTGAGGGGGCCTCCTACAATGAGCAGTTCTTC. It encodes CASSFEGASYNEQFF.

This clone was counted at least ten times. The chain uses TRBV7-9 and TRBJ2-1, with a possible D match to TRBD2 (6 bases). Trimming removed 5 bases at V and 15 bases at J, with 26 bases between. This CDR3 has 15 amino acids. The germline V gene encodes CDR1 SEHNR and CDR2 FQNEAQ (reference sequence). The CDR3, as DNA: TGTGCCAGCAGCCAACCATCAAACTCCCAGGGAGGACGGTTCTTC. Translation gives CASSQPSNSQGGRFF.

This clone was counted at least ten times. The J gene is TRBJ1-2, the V gene TRBV27; D might be TRBD1 (6 bases). From germline, CDR1 is MNHEY and CDR2 SMNVEV (reference sequence). The CDR3 contains 14 residues. V lost 2 bases and J 6 bases, leaving 13 bases between the germline ends. CDR3 amino acids: CASSLVGGLDGYTF. CDR3 bases: TGTGCCAGCAGTTTAGTTGGGGGGCTCGATGGCTACACCTTC.

Many counts were recorded for this clone. This chain links TRBV2 with TRBJ1-5; the D is unclear. This CDR3 is 14 amino acids long. V was pared by 6 bases and J by 3 bases, with 12 bases between. CDR1 and CDR2 (germline): SNHLY, FYNNEI. The CDR3 reads CASRAPGSNQPQHF. CDR3 bases: TGTGCCAGCAGGGCCCCAGGCTCCAATCAGCCCCAGCATTTT.

This chain joins TRBV9 and TRBJ2-7; TRBD1 agrees at 10 bases. The CDR3 covers 15 residues. CDR1 is SGDLS, CDR2 YYNGEE, per germline. Trimming cost V 4 bases and J 4 bases; bases outside gene matches: 8. CDR3 in amino acids: CASSPAGTGEYEQYF. CDR3 DNA sequence: TGTGCCAGCAGCCCAGCCGGGACAGGGGAGTACGAGCAGTACTTC. The full variable domain, completed using reference TRBV9 and TRBJ2-7, is DSGVTQTPKHLITATGQRVTLRCSPRSGDLSVYWYQQSLDQGLQFLIQYYNGEERAKGNILERFSAQQFPDLHSELNLSSLELGDSALYFCASSPAGTGEYEQYFGPGTRLTVT.

This clone was detected ten times or more. CDR3 amino acids: CASSHLNEQFF. The CDR3 region has the DNA TGTGCCAGCAGCCACCTCAATGAGCAGTTCTTC. The V and J genes are TRBV7-9 and TRBJ2-1; D not certain. This CDR3 has 11 amino acids. Germline assignment: CDR1 SEHNR and CDR2 FQNEAQ (reference sequence). Deletions cut 5 bases from V and 6 bases from J, with 5 bases between.

This clone has more than one count but fewer than ten. One junction end disagrees with the germline gene, perhaps due to a read error. J is TRBJ2-6 and V is TRBV3-1; a possible D gene is TRBD1 (5 bases). The length of the CDR3 is 15 residues. Germline CDR1 is LGHDT and CDR2 is YNNKEL (reference sequence). CDR3 sequence: CASSQGAPGANVLTF. CDR3 coding DNA: TGTGCCAGTAGCCAGGGCGCCCCTGGGGCCAACGTCCTGACTTTC.

This clone was found many times. Other DNA sequences of this sample code for an identical CDR3. J is TRBJ1-6 and V is TRBV5-1; no definite D call. CDR1 and CDR2 (germline): SGHRS, YFSETQ. The V end was cut by 4 bases, the J end by 8 bases, with 10 bases between. The CDR3 has 13 amino acids. The CDR3 region is CASSPQDDSPLHF. The CDR3 DNA follows: TGCGCCAGCAGCCCTCAGGATGATTCACCCCTCCACTTT.

This clone was seen a few times. The rearrangement uses TRBV27 and TRBJ2-7; TRBD1 might be the D (6 bases). The germline CDR1 and CDR2 sequences are MNHEY and SMNVEV (reference sequence). There are 14 residues in the CDR3. V dropped 2 bases and J dropped 5 bases, with 13 bases sitting between them. DNA of the CDR3: TGTGCCAGCAGTTTAGGTACAGGGATCCACGAGCAGTACTTC. Amino acid sequence: CASSLGTGIHEQYF.

The V call is TRBV7-9, the J call TRBJ2-1; the D gene is possibly TRBD1 (6 bases). Germline assignment: CDR1 SEHNR and CDR2 FQNEAQ (reference sequence). This CDR3 contains 15 residues. Trimming left V 1 base short and J 3 bases short, with 10 bases between. The CDR3 sequence: CASSLDGTSYNEQFF. The DNA for the CDR3 is TGTGCCAGCAGCTTAGACGGGACAAGCTACAATGAGCAGTTCTTC. Full variable domain (missing parts from reference TRBV7-9 and TRBJ2-1): DTGVSQNPRHKITKRGQNVTFRCDPISEHNRLYWYRQTLGQGPEFLTYFQNEAQLEKSRLLSDRFSAERPKGSFSTLEIQRTEQGDSAMYLCASSLDGTSYNEQFFGPGTRLTVL.

The chain couples TRBV9 to TRBJ2-7; TRBD1 aligns across 8 bases. The junction had 4 bases not matched to a gene; V was cut back by 4 bases and J by 1 base. The CDR3 is 14 amino acids. From germline, CDR1 is SGDLS and CDR2 YYNGEE. Here the CDR3 reads CASSPRTGSYEQYF. CDR3 bases: TGTGCCAGCAGCCCCAGGACAGGGTCCTACGAGCAGTACTTC. Based on the CDR3 plus reference TRBV9 and TRBJ2-7, the full variable domain is DSGVTQTPKHLITATGQRVTLRCSPRSGDLSVYWYQQSLDQGLQFLIQYYNGEERAKGNILERFSAQQFPDLHSELNLSSLELGDSALYFCASSPRTGSYEQYFGPGTRLTVT.

This clone was seen at least ten times. The chain employs TRBV11-2 and TRBJ2-3; TRBD2 matches 9 bases. Germline V gene sequence: CDR1 SGHAT, CDR2 FQNNGV. This CDR3 region has 15 residues. V lost 6 bases and J lost 2; bases outside the gene matches: 6. CDR3 residues: CASRPTSGYTDTQYF. CDR3 DNA sequence: TGTGCCAGCAGACCTACTAGCGGGTACACAGATACGCAGTATTTT.